These 16 T cell receptor beta chains came from one sample sequenced in a study of blood T cells in healthy people across ages. Primers used in a second PCR of about 7 to 12 cycles were a sample-barcoded 5' primer and a J-beta primer mix. One entry per CDR3 protein, called by TCRdb with MiXCR from the 5' RACE reads. The sample has fewer than 700,000 distinct CDR3 sequences, less than 60% seen once; the top ten hold around 24%. The source material was blood. Source of these receptors: a man older than 75 in good health.

This chain connects TRBV20-1 to TRBJ2-7; D remains unclear. This CDR3 is 14 amino acids long. The V and J ends lost 0 bases and 2 bases respectively, with 11 bases between them. Germline assignment: CDR1 DFQATT and CDR2 SNEGSKA (reference sequence). This chain's CDR3 is CSARDAPAPYEQYF. The CDR3 DNA sequence: TGCAGTGCTAGAGATGCCCCCGCACCCTACGAGCAGTACTTC.

This chain connects TRBV7-2 to TRBJ2-6, with D uncertain. Trimming left V 2 bases short and J 0 bases short, with 5 bases between. From germline, CDR1 is SGHTA and CDR2 FQGNSA. CDR3 size: 15 residues. The CDR3 DNA sequence: TGTGCCAGCAGCTTACAAGTCTCTGGGGCCAACGTCCTGACTTTC. Translation gives CASSLQVSGANVLTF.

Concerning this clonotype: One end of the junction does not line up with germline, which may come from a read error. The chain joins TRBV9 to TRBJ2-3; 9 bases match TRBD1. Per the germline V gene, CDR1 is SGDLS and CDR2 is YYNGEE. The CDR3 runs 14 residues. The CDR3 sequence: CASSVGQGTDTQYF. CDR3 nucleotides: TGCGCCAGCAGCGTGGGACAGGGTACAGATACGCAGTATTTT. Variable domain in full (rest from reference TRBV9 and TRBJ2-3): DSGVTQTPKHLITATGQRVTLRCSPRSGDLSVYWYQQSLDQGLQFLIQYYNGEERAKGNILERFSAQQFPDLHSELNLSSLELGDSALYFCASSVGQGTDTQYFGPGTRLTVL.

CDR3 in amino acids: CASRTEPDSPLHF. As DNA, the CDR3 is TGTGCCAGCAGAACCGAACCGGATTCACCCCTCCACTTT. The chain is built from TRBV7-9 and TRBJ1-6; D is uncertain. The CDR3 runs 13 residues. Trimming shortened V by 6 bases and J by 8 bases, and 11 bases separated the two germline ends. CDR1 and CDR2 (germline): SEHNR, FQNEAQ (reference sequence).

This clonotype was seen repeatedly, ten times or more. The gene calls are TRBV27 and TRBJ2-1, with D unresolved. V was shortened by 4 bases and J by 6 bases, with 10 bases between the two germline ends. The CDR3 spans 13 residues. Germline values: CDR1 MNHEY, CDR2 SMNVEV (reference sequence). CDR3 nucleotides: TGTGCCAGCAGTTCCTACGGATCCAATGAGCAGTTCTTC. Its protein product is CASSSYGSNEQFF.

The table lists this clonotype with many counts. V usage is TRBV6-5 and J usage is TRBJ2-5, with D maybe TRBD1 (7 bases). This CDR3 is 15 amino acids long. Trimming cost V 5 bases and J 0 bases, with 13 bases left between them. Germline V gene lookup returns CDR1 MNHEY and CDR2 SVGAGI. CDR3 in DNA: TGTGCCAGCAGTCACAGGGGAGGCAACCAAGAGACCCAGTACTTC. Translated: CASSHRGGNQETQYF.

This sequence joins TRBV6-2 or TRBV6-3 and TRBJ2-3, with 9 bases that match TRBD1. CDR1 MNHEY and CDR2 SVGEGT come from the germline V gene. The CDR3 covers 16 residues. Trimming cost V 5 bases and J 2 bases; bases outside gene matches: 8. CDR3 loop: CASSIGQGTPTDTQYF. DNA of the CDR3: TGTGCCAGCAGTATAGGACAGGGGACCCCCACAGATACGCAGTATTTT.

The V call is TRBV12-3 or TRBV12-4, the J call TRBJ1-2, with TRBD1 matching over 10 bases. The CDR3 loop spans 13 amino acids. V lost 6 bases, J lost 6 bases, and 4 bases stayed unmatched. The CDR3 region has the DNA TGTGCCAGCAGCCCGACAGGGGGCAATGGCTACACCTTC. This gives the protein CASSPTGGNGYTF.

The V call is TRBV6-2 or TRBV6-3, the J call TRBJ2-3; 7 nucleotides line up with TRBD2. The CDR3 spans 13 residues. Germline loops: CDR1 MNHEY, CDR2 SVGEGT. With V trimmed by 8 bases and J by 5 bases, 7 bases remained unmatched. The CDR3 protein is CASRDGGRDTQYF. CDR3 nucleotides: TGTGCCAGCCGGGATGGCGGGAGAGATACGCAGTATTTT.

J is TRBJ2-1 and V is TRBV29-1; 7 bases map to TRBD1. The germline V gene encodes CDR1 SQVTM and CDR2 ANQGSEA. This CDR3 is built from 13 residues. V dropped 7 bases and J dropped 7; count of bases not matched to a gene: 10. CDR3 protein: CSADRDRENEQFF. The CDR3, as DNA: TGCAGCGCGGACCGGGACAGAGAAAATGAGCAGTTCTTC.

The sample holds a few counts of this clonotype. The chain's CDR3 is CASSQDRRTGQFF. The CDR3 coding sequence is TGCGCCAGCAGCCAAGATAGAAGGACGGGGCAGTTCTTC. V is TRBV4-3 and J is TRBJ2-1; D is ambiguous. The CDR3 runs 13 residues. The V end was cut by 0 bases, the J end by 12 bases, with 12 bases between. CDR1 and CDR2 from the germline V gene are LGHNA and YSLEER.

The chain is built from TRBV6-6 and TRBJ1-1; perhaps TRBD1 as D (6 bases). The CDR3 is 14 amino acids. Germline loops: CDR1 MNHNY, CDR2 SVGAGI (reference sequence). V shed 8 bases and J shed 0 bases, with 13 bases lying between them. The CDR3: CASHKGGVNTEAFF. The CDR3, as DNA: TGTGCCAGCCATAAAGGGGGGGTGAACACTGAAGCTTTCTTT.

This clonotype was detected only a few times. This chain uses TRBV2 with TRBJ2-1; 7 bases are a match to TRBD2. V shed 0 bases and J 9 bases; nucleotides not matched to a gene: 8. Per germline, CDR1 SNHLY and CDR2 FYNNEI. The CDR3 contains 15 residues. CDR3 DNA sequence: TGTGCCAGCAGTGAAGCGGGGGGGATCGCGGCTGAGCAGTTCTTC. Encoded protein: CASSEAGGIAAEQFF.

This chain connects TRBV20-1 to TRBJ1-2; D possibly corresponds to TRBD1 (5 bases). The germline V gene has CDR1 DFQATT and CDR2 SNEGSKA (reference sequence). V was clipped by 6 bases and J by 5 bases, with 13 bases between them. This CDR3 spans 12 amino acids. This CDR3 is CSAKVRGYGYTF. CDR3 nucleotide sequence: TGCAGTGCAAAAGTAAGGGGTTATGGCTACACCTTC.

This sequence joins TRBV11-1 and TRBJ2-5, with D tentatively TRBD1 (5 bases). V was trimmed by 0 bases and J by 11 bases, leaving 22 bases between them. The CDR3 consists of 16 residues. In germline, CDR1 is SGHAT, CDR2 FQDESV (reference sequence). This CDR3 is CASSLALGVAYNEQYF. The CDR3 DNA sequence: TGTGCCAGCAGCTTAGCGCTAGGGGTCGCCTACAATGAGCAGTACTTC.

This clonotype was counted only a few times. The V and J genes are TRBV29-1 and TRBJ1-5; 9 nucleotides match TRBD1. Germline CDR1 SQVTM, CDR2 ANQGSEA. The CDR3 covers 14 residues. The V and J ends lost 4 bases and 5 bases, in that order; junction bases with no gene match: 6. The CDR3 is CSVAGTGMDQPQHF. CDR3 sequence (DNA): TGCAGCGTTGCCGGGACAGGGATGGATCAGCCCCAGCATTTT.